This TCR beta chain appears in the sequencing data of a study of siplizumab effects on memory and regulatory T cells. Regarding the study as a whole: Naive T cells were seemingly more diverse than memory cells, and major contributions to the alloresponse seemed to be made by them.

CDR3 length: 15 amino acids. Germline V CDR1 and CDR2: SGHVS, FNYEAQ. The trim removed 5 bases at V and 4 bases at J, leaving 5 bases unmatched. Of note for this clone: Its specificity is unknown.

Sequencing used immunoSEQ multiplex PCR; TCRdb keeps in-frame clones, though not all of them. The table lists about 91,000 clones, under 95% of them singletons, with roughly 7.1% in the top ten. The clonotype was recovered from a human donor in good health. This chain connects TRBV7-6 to TRBJ2-3, with 11 bases matching TRBD2. The sequencing sample was made of CD8+ T cells sorted from blood. CDR3 in DNA: TGTGCCAGCAGCCTAACTAGCGGGAGCGCAGATACGCAGTATTTT. It codes for CASSLTSGSADTQYF.